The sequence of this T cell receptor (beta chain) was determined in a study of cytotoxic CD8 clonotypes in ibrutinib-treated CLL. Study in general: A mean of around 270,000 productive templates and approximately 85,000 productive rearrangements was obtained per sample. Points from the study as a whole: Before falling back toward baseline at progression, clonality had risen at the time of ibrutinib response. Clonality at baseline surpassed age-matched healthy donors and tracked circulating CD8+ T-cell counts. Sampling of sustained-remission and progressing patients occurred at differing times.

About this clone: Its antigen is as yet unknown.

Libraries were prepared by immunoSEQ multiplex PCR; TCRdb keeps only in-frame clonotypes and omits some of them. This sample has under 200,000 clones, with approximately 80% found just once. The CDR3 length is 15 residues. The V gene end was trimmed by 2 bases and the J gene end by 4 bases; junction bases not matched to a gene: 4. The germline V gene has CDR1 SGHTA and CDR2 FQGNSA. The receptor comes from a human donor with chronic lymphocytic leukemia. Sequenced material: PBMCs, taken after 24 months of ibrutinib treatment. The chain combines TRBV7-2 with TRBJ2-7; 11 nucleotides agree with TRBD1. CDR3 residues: CASSLTGTGGYEQYF. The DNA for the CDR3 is TGTGCCAGCAGCTTAACCGGGACAGGGGGGTACGAGCAGTACTTC.